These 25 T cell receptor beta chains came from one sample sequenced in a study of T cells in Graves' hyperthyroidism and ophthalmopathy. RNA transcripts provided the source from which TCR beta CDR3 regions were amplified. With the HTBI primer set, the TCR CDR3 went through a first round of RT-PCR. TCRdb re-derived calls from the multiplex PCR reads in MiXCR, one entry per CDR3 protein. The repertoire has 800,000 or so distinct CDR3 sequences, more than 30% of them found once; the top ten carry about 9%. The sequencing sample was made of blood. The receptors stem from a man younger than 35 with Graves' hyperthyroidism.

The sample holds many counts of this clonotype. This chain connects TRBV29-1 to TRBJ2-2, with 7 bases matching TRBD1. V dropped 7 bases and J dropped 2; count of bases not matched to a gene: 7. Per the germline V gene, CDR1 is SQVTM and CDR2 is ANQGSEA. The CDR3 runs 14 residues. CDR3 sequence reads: CSAVGQLNTGELFF. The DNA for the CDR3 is TGCAGCGCCGTGGGACAGTTAAACACCGGGGAGCTGTTTTTT.

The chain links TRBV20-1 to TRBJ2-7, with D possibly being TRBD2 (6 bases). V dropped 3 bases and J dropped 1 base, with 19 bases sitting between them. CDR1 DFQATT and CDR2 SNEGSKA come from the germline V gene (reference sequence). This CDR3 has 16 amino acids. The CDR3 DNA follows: TGCAGTGCTAGGAAGGGCAGTCATCGGGAGTCCTACGAGCAGTACTTC. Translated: CSARKGSHRESYEQYF.

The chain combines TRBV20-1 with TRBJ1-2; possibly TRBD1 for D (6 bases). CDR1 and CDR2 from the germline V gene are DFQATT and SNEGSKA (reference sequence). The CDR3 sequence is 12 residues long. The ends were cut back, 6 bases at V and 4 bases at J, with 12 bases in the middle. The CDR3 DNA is TGCAGTGCATACGACAGGCTCTATGGCTACACCTTC. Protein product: CSAYDRLYGYTF.

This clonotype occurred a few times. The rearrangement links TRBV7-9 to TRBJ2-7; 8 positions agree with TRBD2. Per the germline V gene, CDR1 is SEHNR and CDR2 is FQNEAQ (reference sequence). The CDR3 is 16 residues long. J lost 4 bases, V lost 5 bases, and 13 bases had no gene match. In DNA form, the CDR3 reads TGTGCCAGCAGCACGCACAGGCGGGCGGGGGGTTACGAGCAGTACTTC. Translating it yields CASSTHRRAGGYEQYF.

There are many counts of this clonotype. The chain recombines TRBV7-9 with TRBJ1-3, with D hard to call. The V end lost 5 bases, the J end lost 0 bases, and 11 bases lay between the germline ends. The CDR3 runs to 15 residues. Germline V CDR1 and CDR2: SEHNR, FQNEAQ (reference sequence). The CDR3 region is CASSRIDHSGNTIYF. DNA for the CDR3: TGTGCCAGCAGCCGAATAGACCACTCTGGAAACACCATATATTTT.

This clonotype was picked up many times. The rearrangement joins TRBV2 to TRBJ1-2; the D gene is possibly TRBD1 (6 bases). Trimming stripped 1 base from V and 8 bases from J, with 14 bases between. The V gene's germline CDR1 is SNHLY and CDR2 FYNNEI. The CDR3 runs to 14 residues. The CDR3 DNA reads TGTGCCAGCAGTGAAGTTTGGGGGGCTGGAGGCTACACCTTC. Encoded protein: CASSEVWGAGGYTF.

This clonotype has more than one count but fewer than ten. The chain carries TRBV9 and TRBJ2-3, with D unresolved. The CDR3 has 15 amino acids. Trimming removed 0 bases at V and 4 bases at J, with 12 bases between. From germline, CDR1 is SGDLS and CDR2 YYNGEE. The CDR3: CASSVGPKRADTQYF. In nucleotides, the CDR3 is TGTGCCAGCAGCGTAGGACCTAAACGGGCAGATACGCAGTATTTT. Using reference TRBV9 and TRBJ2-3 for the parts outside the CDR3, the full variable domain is DSGVTQTPKHLITATGQRVTLRCSPRSGDLSVYWYQQSLDQGLQFLIQYYNGEERAKGNILERFSAQQFPDLHSELNLSSLELGDSALYFCASSVGPKRADTQYFGPGTRLTVL.

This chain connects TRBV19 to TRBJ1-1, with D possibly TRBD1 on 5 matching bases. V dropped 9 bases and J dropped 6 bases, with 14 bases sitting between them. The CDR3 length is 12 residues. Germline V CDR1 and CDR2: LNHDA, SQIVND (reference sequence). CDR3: CASSPRTSEAFF. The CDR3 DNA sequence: TGTGCCAGCTCACCCCGGACATCTGAAGCTTTCTTT.

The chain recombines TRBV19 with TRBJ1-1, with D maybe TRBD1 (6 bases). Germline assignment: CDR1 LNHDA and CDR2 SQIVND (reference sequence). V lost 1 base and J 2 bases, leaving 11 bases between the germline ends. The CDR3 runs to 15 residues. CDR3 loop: CASSIVEGVNTEAFF. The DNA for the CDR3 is TGTGCCAGTAGTATAGTCGAGGGGGTAAACACTGAAGCTTTCTTT.

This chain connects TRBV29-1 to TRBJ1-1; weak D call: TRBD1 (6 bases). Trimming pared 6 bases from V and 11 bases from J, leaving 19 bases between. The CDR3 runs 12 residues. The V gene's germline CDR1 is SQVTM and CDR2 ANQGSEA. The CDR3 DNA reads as TGCAGCGTGGAGACAGGTAATTCAAACGCTTTCTTT. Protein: CSVETGNSNAFF.

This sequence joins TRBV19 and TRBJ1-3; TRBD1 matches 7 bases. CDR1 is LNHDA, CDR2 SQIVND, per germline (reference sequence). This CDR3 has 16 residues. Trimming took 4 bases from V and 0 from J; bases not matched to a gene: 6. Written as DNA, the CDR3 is TGTGCCAGTAGTACGGACAGGATGAACTCTGGAAACACCATATATTTT. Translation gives CASSTDRMNSGNTIYF.

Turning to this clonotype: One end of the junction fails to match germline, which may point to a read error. The CDR3, as DNA: TGCGCCAGCAGCCACACACCCCAGACAGGGGCTGGGGCCAACGTCCTGACTTTC. It is translated as CASSHTPQTGAGANVLTF. The chain carries TRBV19 and TRBJ2-6; 8 bases align to TRBD1. This CDR3 comprises 18 residues. The germline CDR1 and CDR2 sequences are LNHDA and SQIVND (reference sequence). Supplemented by reference TRBV19 and TRBJ2-6, the full variable domain reads DGGITQSPKYLFRKEGQNVTLSCEQNLNHDAMYWYRQDPGQGLRLIYYSQIVNDFQKGDIAEGYSVSREKKESFPLTVTSAQKNPTAFYLCASSHTPQTGAGANVLTFGAGSRLTVL.

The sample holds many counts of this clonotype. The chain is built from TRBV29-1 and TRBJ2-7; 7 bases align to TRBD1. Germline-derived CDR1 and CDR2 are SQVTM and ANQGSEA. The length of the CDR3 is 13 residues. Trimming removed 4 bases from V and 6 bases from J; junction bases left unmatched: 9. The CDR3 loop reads CSVAQGRWGEQYF. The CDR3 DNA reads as TGCAGCGTTGCACAGGGGAGATGGGGCGAGCAGTACTTC.

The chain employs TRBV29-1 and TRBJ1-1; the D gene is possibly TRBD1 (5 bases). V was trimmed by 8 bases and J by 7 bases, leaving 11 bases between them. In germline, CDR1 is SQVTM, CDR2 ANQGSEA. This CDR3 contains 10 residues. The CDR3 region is CSPVGVEAFF. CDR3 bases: TGCAGCCCCGTGGGGGTTGAAGCTTTCTTT.

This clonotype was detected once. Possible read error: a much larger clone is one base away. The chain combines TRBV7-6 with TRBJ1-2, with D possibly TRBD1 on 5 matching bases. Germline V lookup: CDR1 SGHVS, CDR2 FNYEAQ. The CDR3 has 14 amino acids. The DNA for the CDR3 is TGTGCCAGCAGCGTTGGTTTCGGGGACGGAGGCTGCACCTTC. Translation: CASSVGFGDGGCTF.

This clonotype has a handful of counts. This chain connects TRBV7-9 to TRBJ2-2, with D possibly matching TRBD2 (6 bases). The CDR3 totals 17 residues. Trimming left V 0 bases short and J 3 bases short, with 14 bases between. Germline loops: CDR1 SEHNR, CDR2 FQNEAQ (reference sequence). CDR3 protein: CASSLAVGGSDTGELFF. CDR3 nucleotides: TGTGCCAGCAGCTTAGCGGTCGGGGGATCGGACACCGGGGAGCTGTTTTTT.

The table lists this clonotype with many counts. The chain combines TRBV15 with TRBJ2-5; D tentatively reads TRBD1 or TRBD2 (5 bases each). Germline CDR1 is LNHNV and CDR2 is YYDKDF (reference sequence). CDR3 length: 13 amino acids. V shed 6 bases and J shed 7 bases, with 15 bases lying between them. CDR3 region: CATRGERPTTQYF. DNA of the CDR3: TGTGCCACCAGGGGGGAGAGGCCCACGACCCAGTACTTC.

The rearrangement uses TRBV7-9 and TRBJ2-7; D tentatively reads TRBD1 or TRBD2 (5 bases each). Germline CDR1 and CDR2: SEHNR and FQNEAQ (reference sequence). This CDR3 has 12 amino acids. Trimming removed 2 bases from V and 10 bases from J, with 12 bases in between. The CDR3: CASSLYGAGQYF. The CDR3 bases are TGTGCCAGCAGCTTATACGGGGCCGGACAGTACTTC.

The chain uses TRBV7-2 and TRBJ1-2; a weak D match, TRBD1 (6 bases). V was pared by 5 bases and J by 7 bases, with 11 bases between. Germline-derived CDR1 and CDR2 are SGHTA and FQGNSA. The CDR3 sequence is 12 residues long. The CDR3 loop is CASSVGTLGYTF. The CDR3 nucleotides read TGTGCCAGCAGCGTAGGGACACTTGGCTACACCTTC.

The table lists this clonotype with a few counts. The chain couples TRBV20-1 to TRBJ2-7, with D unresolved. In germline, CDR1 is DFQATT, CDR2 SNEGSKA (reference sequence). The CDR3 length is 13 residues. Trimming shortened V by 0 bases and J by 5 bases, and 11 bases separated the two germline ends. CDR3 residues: CSARDKSENEQYF. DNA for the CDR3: TGCAGTGCTAGAGATAAGTCCGAGAACGAGCAGTACTTC.

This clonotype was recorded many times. The CDR3 DNA reads as TGCAGCGTTGAAACGGCAGGGACTCGACACGAGCAGTACTTC. This encodes CSVETAGTRHEQYF. The chain joins TRBV29-1 to TRBJ2-7; possible D gene TRBD2, 6 bases. This CDR3 has 14 residues. Germline V CDR1 and CDR2: SQVTM, ANQGSEA. V was pared by 2 bases and J by 5 bases, with 16 bases between.

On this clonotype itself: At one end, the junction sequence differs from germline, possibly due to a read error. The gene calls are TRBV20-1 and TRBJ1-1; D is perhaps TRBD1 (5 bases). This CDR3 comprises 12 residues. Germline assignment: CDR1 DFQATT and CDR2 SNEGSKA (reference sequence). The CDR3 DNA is TGTGCCTGGAGTTGGGGCAGGTCTGAAGCTTTCTTT. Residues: CAWSWGRSEAFF.

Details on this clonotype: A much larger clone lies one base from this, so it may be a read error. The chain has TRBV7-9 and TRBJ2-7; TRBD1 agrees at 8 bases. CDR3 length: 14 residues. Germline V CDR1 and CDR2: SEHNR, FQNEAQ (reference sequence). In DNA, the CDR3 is TGTGCCATCAGCGTGGGACAGGCTTACTACGAGCAGTACTTC. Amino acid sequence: CAISVGQAYYEQYF. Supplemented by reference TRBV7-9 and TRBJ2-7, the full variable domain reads DTGVSQNPRHKITKRGQNVTFRCDPISEHNRLYWYRQTLGQGPEFLTYFQNEAQLEKSRLLSDRFSAERPKGSFSTLEIQRTEQGDSAMYLCAISVGQAYYEQYFGPGTRLTVT.

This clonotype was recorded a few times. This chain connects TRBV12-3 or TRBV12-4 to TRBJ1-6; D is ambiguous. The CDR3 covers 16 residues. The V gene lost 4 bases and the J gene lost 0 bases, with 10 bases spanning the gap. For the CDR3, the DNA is TGTGCCAGCAGTTACTCGGTTAGCTCCTATAATTCACCCCTCCACTTT. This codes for CASSYSVSSYNSPLHF.

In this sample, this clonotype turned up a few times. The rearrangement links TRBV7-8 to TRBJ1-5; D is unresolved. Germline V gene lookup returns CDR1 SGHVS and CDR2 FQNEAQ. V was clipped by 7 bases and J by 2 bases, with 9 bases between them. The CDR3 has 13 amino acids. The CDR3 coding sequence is TGTGCCAGCATGTTGGCAGGCAATCAGCCCCAGCATTTT. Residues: CASMLAGNQPQHF.